These 7 T cell receptor beta chains were sequenced from one sample in a study of T-cell memory formation after mild COVID-19. Using its own MiXCR run on the 5' RACE reads, TCRdb lists one record per CDR3 protein. The sample has approximately 250,000 distinct CDR3 sequences, 15% to 20% seen once. Sample: PBMCs or a T cell subset sorted from them (not recorded which). Every receptor here comes from a man between 18 and 35 years old who had mild COVID-19 (a few samples of this study predate the infection). Cell type and time point are not known.

The rearrangement uses TRBV5-1 and TRBJ1-5, with D uncertain. The CDR3 runs to 15 residues. Trimming cost V 3 bases and J 7 bases, with 17 bases left between them. Germline V gives CDR1 SGHRS, CDR2 YFSETQ. The CDR3 sequence: CASSSPRQDEQPQHF. DNA of the CDR3: TGCGCCAGCAGCTCCCCCCGGCAGGACGAACAGCCCCAGCATTTT.

This clonotype came up a few times. The chain uses TRBV5-1 and TRBJ2-1; D possibly corresponds to TRBD1 (10 bases). Germline V lookup: CDR1 SGHRS, CDR2 YFSETQ. The CDR3 is 15 amino acids. The V end lost 2 bases, the J end lost 10 bases, and 19 bases lay between the germline ends. The CDR3 coding sequence is TGCGCCAGCAGCTTCCTGGACAGGGGGACTAGCGAGCAGTTCTTC. Protein sequence: CASSFLDRGTSEQFF.

This clonotype was picked up many times. The chain joins TRBV18 to TRBJ2-1; D call uncertain. Germline V lookup: CDR1 KGHSH, CDR2 LQKENI. Trimming left V 1 base short and J 4 bases short, with 8 bases between. CDR3 length: 14 residues. Here the CDR3 DNA reads TGTGCCAGCTCACCACAAGCCAGTTACAATGAGCAGTTCTTC. As protein: CASSPQASYNEQFF.

This sequence joins TRBV5-1 and TRBJ2-2; D gene uncertain. V lost 7 bases and J 5 bases, leaving 12 bases between the germline ends. Germline assignment: CDR1 SGHRS and CDR2 YFSETQ. CDR3 length equals 13 residues. DNA of the CDR3: TGCGCCAGCCAAAAGGTCATAACCGGGGAGCTGTTTTTT. This codes for CASQKVITGELFF.

This clonotype showed up just a few times. The chain carries TRBV7-3 and TRBJ2-3; D is perhaps TRBD2 (6 bases). Trimming cost V 5 bases and J 4 bases, with 22 bases left between them. The CDR3 consists of 17 residues. Germline CDR1 reads SGHTA; CDR2 reads FQGTGA. The CDR3 coding sequence is TGTGCCAGCAGCCCCTTATCTGGGGGGTTAGGATCAGATACGCAGTATTTT. Its translation: CASSPLSGGLGSDTQYF.

This chain connects TRBV7-8 to TRBJ2-5; weak D call: TRBD2 (5 bases). The CDR3 runs 13 residues. Germline V gene lookup returns CDR1 SGHVS and CDR2 FQNEAQ. The germline V and J ends were trimmed by 4 bases and 5 bases, with 11 bases remaining between them. Here the CDR3 DNA reads TGTGCCAGCAGCTCCCCGACGGGGGAGACCCAGTACTTC. Amino acid sequence: CASSSPTGETQYF.

This clonotype was detected a few times. The DNA for the CDR3 is TGCGCCAGCAGACCCGCCTCGAGCTCCTACAATGAGCAGTTCTTC. It encodes CASRPASSSYNEQFF. This sequence joins TRBV5-1 and TRBJ2-1; D gene unclear. V lost 5 bases to trimming and J lost 0 bases, with 12 bases between them. Germline V CDR1 and CDR2: SGHRS, YFSETQ. The CDR3 runs 15 residues.